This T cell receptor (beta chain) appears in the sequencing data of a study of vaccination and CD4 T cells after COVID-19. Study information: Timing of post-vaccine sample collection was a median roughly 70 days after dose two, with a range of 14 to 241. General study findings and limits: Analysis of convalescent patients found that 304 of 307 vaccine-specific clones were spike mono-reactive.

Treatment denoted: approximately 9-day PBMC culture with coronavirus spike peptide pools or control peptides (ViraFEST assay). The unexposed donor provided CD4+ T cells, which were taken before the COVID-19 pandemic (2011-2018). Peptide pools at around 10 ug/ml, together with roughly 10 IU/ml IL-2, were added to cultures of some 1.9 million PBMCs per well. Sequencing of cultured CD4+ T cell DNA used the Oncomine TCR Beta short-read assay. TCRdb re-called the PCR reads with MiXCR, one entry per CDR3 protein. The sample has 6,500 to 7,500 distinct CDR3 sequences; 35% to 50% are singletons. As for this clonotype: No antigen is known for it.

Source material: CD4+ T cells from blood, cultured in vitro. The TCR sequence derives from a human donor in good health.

CDR3 in amino acids: CATSEHRTAVDLPQHF. Here the CDR3 DNA reads TGTGCCACCAGTGAACATCGCACGGCCGTAGATCTGCCCCAGCATTTT. The J gene is TRBJ1-5, the V gene TRBV24-1; no reliable D call. Germline CDR1 is KGHDR and CDR2 is SFDVKD. Between the trimmed V and J ends, which lost 4 bases and 9 bases, there was a span of 21 bases. The CDR3 is made up of 16 amino acids.